The clone carrying this T cell receptor (beta chain) was picked up one time. As yet, its antigen is unknown. The data were produced by immunoSEQ multiplex PCR, yet TCRdb's version contains in-frame clones alone and is incomplete. The data show about 70,000 clones, over 70% seen once. The germline CDR1 and CDR2 sequences are SGHTS and YDEGEE. The CDR3 runs 12 residues. With V trimmed by 4 bases and J by 9 bases, 4 bases remained unmatched. The data belong to a study of CD4 T cells in relation to SARS-CoV-2 and coronaviruses. The wider study: The HLA restriction of the shared crossreactive spike epitopes was mapped. Whole-study results and caveats: The assay detects memory recall responses, not culture-primed primary responses. Around 62% of donors had memory CD4+ clonotypes crossrecognizing SARS-CoV-2 and common cold coronavirus spike.

Unexposed donor CD4+ T cells date from 2011-2018, before the COVID-19 pandemic. The V call is TRBV5-8, the J call TRBJ2-1; TRBD2 matches at 7 bases. This clonotype was sampled from a human donor in good health. The sample taken for sequencing was memory CD4+ T cells from PBMCs. The CDR3 DNA reads TGTGCCAGCAGCCTCGGGACTACTGAGCAGTTCTTC. This codes for CASSLGTTEQFF.